This T cell receptor beta chain was sequenced for a study of response to subunit inactivated influenza vaccine (dated by TCRdb to 2016 to 2019). Some background on the complete study: The study used deep quantitative T cell receptor repertoire profiling to track responses to a trivalent subunit inactivated influenza vaccine.

The library was made by RT-PCR. The run used an Illumina HiSeq 2500. The raw public data were reprocessed by TCRdb itself: fastp quality trimming at Q25, MiXCR clonotype calling, in-frame beta chains only. Each entry is one CDR3 protein sequence, shown with its most common DNA and genes. In this sample the table shows hundreds of thousands of distinct CDR3 sequences, over 20% of which occur a single time. The top ten clones comprise 10% of the sample. Note on this clonotype: Its cognate antigen has yet to be identified. There are no base qualities to consult, and no much larger clone falls within one base.

Including the terminal cysteine and phenylalanine, the CDR3 comprises 12 residues. The entry retains the CDR3 DNA only, 36 bases that are in frame from base 1. As encoded in the germline V gene (reference sequence), CDR1 is DFQATT while CDR2 is SNEGSKA. Trimming removed 1 base from V and 0 bases from J, leaving 3 bases between the germline ends. General findings and caveats noted by the study authors: The authors suggested that each seasonal influenza vaccination may recruit only a limited number of new T cells.

This clonotype was obtained from a man aged 45 to 75 who received an inactivated influenza vaccine. Donor details come from another sample of the same person, matched by shared clones. The rearrangement joined TRBV20-1 to TRBJ2-5; the D gene is unclear. The sequenced sample was PBMCs from blood, obtained about 20 months after vaccination. The CDR3 has the sequence CSARGNQETQYF. DNA sequence: TGCAGTGCTAGAGGGAACCAAGAGACCCAGTACTTC.